This T cell receptor beta chain is drawn from a study of siplizumab effects on memory and regulatory T cells (dated by TCRdb to the late 2010s). Background on the whole study: The study looked at the effect of siplizumab, an anti-CD2 antibody, on alloreactive T-cell subsets in allogeneic mixed lymphocyte reactions made from human PBMCs. On the study overall, not on this receptor specifically: About 80-96% of proliferating CD4+ or CD8+ clones could not be given a naive or memory phenotype. Among mappable alloreactive CD4+ clones, the Treg-derived fraction averaged nearly 70% with siplizumab versus around 27% in control reactions. Whether proliferating Tregs from siplizumab cultures actually had suppressive function was not functionally confirmed. Siplizumab significantly reduced the cumulative frequency of alloreactive sequences traceable to unstimulated CD4+ memory T cells. Sequences below about 10^-5 frequency were poorly captured, so only a minor fraction of alloreactive clones could be mapped to unstimulated subsets. Unstimulated naive T cells appeared to be more diverse than memory T cells, and naive cells seemed to make a substantial contribution to the alloresponse.

Libraries came from the immunoSEQ multiplex PCR assay. The deep sequencing platform assayed around 95,000 TCR templates per sample. Genomic DNA extracted from sorted T cells was used for TCRbeta CDR3 sequencing. Regarding the original processing steps: The R programming language was used for clonal analysis of TCRbeta CDR3 data. Alloreactive CD4+ and CD8+ clones were defined by comparing unstimulated samples with post-reaction CFSE-low samples. Alloreactive CD4+ clones were assigned to regulatory or non-regulatory origin by matching sequences to sorted unstimulated Treg and non-Treg repertoires. TCRdb took this table from immuneACCESS and kept in-frame rearrangements with V and J called. Such tables lack part of the clones; where checked against another copy, unresolved V genes explain under half of the gap, and the rest is unexplained. That table furnishes V, J and clone size, whereas the DNA furnished D and trimming. The sample profile shows roughly 120,000 clones; roughly 94% of them were found once. The ten largest clones take up about 1.8% of the sample.

TCRbeta CDR3 sequencing was performed on sorted unstimulated T cells and on proliferating T cells recovered from mixed lymphocyte reactions. Fresh whole blood from nine to eleven HLA-typed healthy donors served as the source for isolating PBMCs. To map where alloreactive clones came from, CD4+ non-regulatory T cells in the unstimulated state were FACS-sorted. For this chain, trimming is 3 bases at the V end and 3 bases at the J end, and the number of junction bases without a gene match is 1. From the cysteine through the phenylalanine, the CDR3 covers 14 amino acids. This entry keeps only the CDR3 DNA: 42 bases, framed from base 1. The germline V gene yields SGHTA for CDR1 and FQGNSA for CDR2. To note about this clone: Its antigen remains undetermined. The sample holds no much larger clone one base away, and base qualities are not on file.

The origin of this receptor is a human donor in good health. The chain joins TRBV7-2 to TRBJ1-2, with 10 bases matching TRBD1. Material: non-Treg CD4+ T cells sorted from blood. The label giving this sample's cell subset or site can be read as: FACS-sorted unstimulated CD4+ non-regulatory T cells. The CDR3 here reads CASSFGQGDYGYTF. The sequenced DNA: TGTGCCAGCAGCTTTGGACAGGGGGACTATGGCTACACCTTC.